Below, one TCR beta chain is given with its context. Its cognate antigen has yet to be identified. Base-call qualities are not available, and no considerably larger clone is one nucleotide away. This sample is drawn from a study of graft-versus-host responses after intestinal transplantation (dated by TCRdb to the early 2020s). For context, the study as a whole: The transplants that recipients received were multivisceral, liver-intestinal, or isolated intestinal. Donor T cell macrochimerism was defined as a peak of at least 4% donor T cells among recipient peripheral blood mononuclear cells. Anti-thymocyte globulin induction was given to all recipients, followed by maintenance tacrolimus and steroids for approximately three years. Rather than being sequenced by the commercial service, samples from three later patients were sequenced in-house on an Illumina MiSeq and processed with MiXCR. A cohort of about two dozen intestinal transplant recipients, including one retransplant, was enrolled, and a few patients lacking pretransplant specimens were excluded. Alloreactive clones were identified by sequencing pre-transplant mixed lymphocyte reaction products and comparing these products with unstimulated pre-transplant donor and recipient T cells. After intestinal transplantation, graft-versus-host and host-versus-graft alloreactive T cell clones in the graft, circulation and bone marrow were tracked using bulk TCR-beta CDR3 sequencing.

Explained via the paper, the time point label denotes: cells obtained before transplantation from donor or recipient. CD3+CD4+ and CD3+CD8+ populations were FACS-sorted from unstimulated pre-transplant donor and recipient cells taken from spleen or lymph nodes. CDR1 and CDR2 are drawn from the germline V gene: SGDLS, YYNGEE. From cysteine to phenylalanine, the CDR3 is 15 amino acids long. Only the CDR3 DNA is retained, 45 bases long and in frame from the first base. V is shortened by 4 bases, J by 10 bases, and the region joining them spans 20 bases. Libraries were prepared through the immunoSEQ multiplex PCR assay. For most patients, genomic DNA was isolated with the Qiagen DNeasy Blood and Tissue Kit and shipped frozen to Adaptive Biotechnologies for TCR sequencing. For most patients, genomic DNA was subjected to high-throughput TCR-beta CDR3 sequencing by Adaptive Biotechnologies. Per the authors' processing: TCR sequencing data were retrieved from Adaptive's ImmunoSEQ software for 18 patients, whereas a few other patients were processed with MiXCR and VDJtools. To correct CD4 versus CD8 sorting errors, any sequence found in both subsets at a frequency ratio below 5:1 was removed. CDR3 nucleotide sequences shared between donor and recipient were removed because the origin of such sequences could not be assigned. To be classed as alloreactive, a clone needed at least 2-fold expansion over unstimulated cells and a minimum CFSE-low frequency of 0.002% (template counts) or 0.001% (read counts). Mappable clones were those detected in sequenced pre-transplant spleen, lymph node, or MLR CFSE-low populations of the donor or recipient. The cumulative frequency of alloreactive clones was calculated as a percentage of all sequences, weighted by copy number. The table was pulled from immuneACCESS by TCRdb, which kept in-frame rearrangements only. Such tables lose some clones; where checked, under half of the loss comes from unresolved V genes, and the rest has no known cause. Clone size and the V and J calls come from that table; the DNA yielded D and trimming. The table for this sample lists about 130,000 clones; over 90% of them were counted only once. Jointly, the top ten make up 0.19% of the sample.

Here is what the overall study found, with its caveats: The relatively low number and heterogeneity of intestinal transplant patients limited the conclusions. GvH clones were detected in recipient bone marrow, and some appeared earlier in ileal mucosa or blood, consistent with an intestinal mucosal origin. Early after transplant, peak levels of circulating GvH clones were associated with declines in HvG clones. In the allografts of patients with donor T cell macrochimerism, GvH to HvG T cell clonal ratios were high.

The rearranged segments are TRBV9 and TRBJ2-2; no D segment can be confidently identified. The sequences come from unstimulated CD4+ T cells sorted from spleen or lymph node cells, collected before intestinal transplant. The sequence was obtained from a human donor who received an intestinal transplant. The nucleotide sequence is TGTGCCAGCAGCCCATATTCTGCGGTAGATAAGGAGCTGTTTTTT. This is translated as CASSPYSAVDKELFF. The full variable domain, completed from the reference TRBV9 and TRBJ2-2 proteins outside the CDR3, reads DSGVTQTPKHLITATGQRVTLRCSPRSGDLSVYWYQQSLDQGLQFLIQYYNGEERAKGNILERFSAQQFPDLHSELNLSSLELGDSALYFCASSPYSAVDKELFFGEGSRLTVL.